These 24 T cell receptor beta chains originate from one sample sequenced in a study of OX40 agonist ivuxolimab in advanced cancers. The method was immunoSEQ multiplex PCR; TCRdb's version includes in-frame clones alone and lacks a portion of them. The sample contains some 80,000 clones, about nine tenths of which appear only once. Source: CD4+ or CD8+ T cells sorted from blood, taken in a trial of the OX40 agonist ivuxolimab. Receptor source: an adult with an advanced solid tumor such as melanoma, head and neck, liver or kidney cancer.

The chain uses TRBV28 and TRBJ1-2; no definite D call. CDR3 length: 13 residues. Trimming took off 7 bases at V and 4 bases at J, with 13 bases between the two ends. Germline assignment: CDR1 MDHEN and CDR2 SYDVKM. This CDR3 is CASTPPGFYGYTF. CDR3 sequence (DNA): TGTGCCAGCACCCCCCCGGGATTCTATGGCTACACCTTC.

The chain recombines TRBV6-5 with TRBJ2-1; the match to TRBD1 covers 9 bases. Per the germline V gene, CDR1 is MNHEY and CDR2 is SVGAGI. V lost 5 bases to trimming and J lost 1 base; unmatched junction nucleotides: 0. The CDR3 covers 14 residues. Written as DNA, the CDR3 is TGTGCCAGCAGTGGACAGGGGTCCTACAATGAGCAGTTCTTC. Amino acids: CASSGQGSYNEQFF.

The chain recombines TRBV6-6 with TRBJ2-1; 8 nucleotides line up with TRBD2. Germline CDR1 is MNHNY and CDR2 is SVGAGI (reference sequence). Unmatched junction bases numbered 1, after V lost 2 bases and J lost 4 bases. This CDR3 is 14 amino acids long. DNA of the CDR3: TGTGCCAGCAGTTACGCGGGAGGATACAATGAGCAGTTCTTC. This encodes CASSYAGGYNEQFF.

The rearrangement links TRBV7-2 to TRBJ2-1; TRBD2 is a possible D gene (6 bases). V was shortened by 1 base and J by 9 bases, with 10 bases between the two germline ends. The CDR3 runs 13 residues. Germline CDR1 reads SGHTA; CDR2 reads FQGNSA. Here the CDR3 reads CASSLETSGEQFF. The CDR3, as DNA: TGTGCCAGCAGCTTAGAGACTAGTGGTGAGCAGTTCTTC. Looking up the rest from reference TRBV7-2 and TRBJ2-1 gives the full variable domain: GAGVSQSPSNKVTEKGKDVELRCDPISGHTALYWYRQSLGQGLEFLIYFQGNSAPDKSGLPSDRFSAERTGGSVSTLTIQRTQQEDSAVYLCASSLETSGEQFFGPGTRLTVL.

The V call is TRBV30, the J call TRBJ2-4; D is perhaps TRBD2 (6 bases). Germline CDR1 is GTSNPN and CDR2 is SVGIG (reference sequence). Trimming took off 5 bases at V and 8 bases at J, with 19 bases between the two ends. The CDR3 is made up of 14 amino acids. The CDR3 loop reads CAWFPLRWGDIQYF. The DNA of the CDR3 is TGTGCCTGGTTTCCCCTTCGTTGGGGGGACATTCAGTACTTC. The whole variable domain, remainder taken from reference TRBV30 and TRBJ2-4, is SQTIHQWPATLVQPVGSPLSLECTVEGTSNPNLYWYRQAAGRGLQLLFYSVGIGQISSEVPQNLSASRPQDRQFILSSKKLLLSDSGFYLCAWFPLRWGDIQYFGAGTRLSVL.

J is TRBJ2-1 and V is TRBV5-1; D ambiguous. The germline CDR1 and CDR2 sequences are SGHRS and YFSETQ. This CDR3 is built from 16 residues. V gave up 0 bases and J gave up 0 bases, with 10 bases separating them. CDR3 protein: CASSLEAGSSYNEQFF. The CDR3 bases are TGCGCCAGCAGCTTGGAGGCCGGAAGCTCCTACAATGAGCAGTTCTTC.

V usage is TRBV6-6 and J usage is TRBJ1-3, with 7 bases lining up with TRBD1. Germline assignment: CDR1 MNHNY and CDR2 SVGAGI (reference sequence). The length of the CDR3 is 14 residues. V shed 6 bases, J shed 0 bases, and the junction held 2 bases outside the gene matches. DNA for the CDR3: TGTGCCAGCAGCCCAGGGGGCTCTGGAAACACCATATATTTT. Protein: CASSPGGSGNTIYF.

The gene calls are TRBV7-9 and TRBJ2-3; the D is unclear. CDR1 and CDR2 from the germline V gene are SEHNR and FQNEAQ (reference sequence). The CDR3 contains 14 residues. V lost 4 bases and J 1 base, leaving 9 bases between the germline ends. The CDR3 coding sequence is TGTGCCAGCAGCTCGAATGGTGGCACAGATACGCAGTATTTT. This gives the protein CASSSNGGTDTQYF. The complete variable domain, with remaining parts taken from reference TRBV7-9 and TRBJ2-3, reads DTGVSQNPRHKITKRGQNVTFRCDPISEHNRLYWYRQTLGQGPEFLTYFQNEAQLEKSRLLSDRFSAERPKGSFSTLEIQRTEQGDSAMYLCASSSNGGTDTQYFGPGTRLTVL.

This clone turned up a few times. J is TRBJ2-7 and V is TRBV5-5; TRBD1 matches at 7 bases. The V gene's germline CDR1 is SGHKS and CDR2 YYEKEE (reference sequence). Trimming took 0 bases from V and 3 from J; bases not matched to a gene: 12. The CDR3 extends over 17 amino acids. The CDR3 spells CASSLELGTASSYEQYF. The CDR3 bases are TGTGCCAGCAGCTTGGAATTAGGGACAGCCTCCAGCTACGAGCAGTACTTC.

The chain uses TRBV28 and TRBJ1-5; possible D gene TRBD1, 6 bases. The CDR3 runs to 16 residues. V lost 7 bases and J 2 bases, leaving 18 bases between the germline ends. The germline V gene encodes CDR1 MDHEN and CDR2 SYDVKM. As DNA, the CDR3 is TGTGCCAGCACCGTAGGGGGGTTTGTGGGCAATCAGCCCCAGCATTTT. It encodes CASTVGGFVGNQPQHF.

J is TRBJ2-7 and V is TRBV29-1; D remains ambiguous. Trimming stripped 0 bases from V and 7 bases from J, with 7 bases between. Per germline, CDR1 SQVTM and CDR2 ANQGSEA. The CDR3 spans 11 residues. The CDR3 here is CSVEEVREQYF. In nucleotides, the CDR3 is TGCAGCGTTGAAGAGGTCCGGGAGCAGTACTTC.

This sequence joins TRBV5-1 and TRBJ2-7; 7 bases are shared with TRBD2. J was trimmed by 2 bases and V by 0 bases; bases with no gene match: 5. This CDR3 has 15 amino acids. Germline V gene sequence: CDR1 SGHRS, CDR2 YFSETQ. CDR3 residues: CASSLALAETYEQYF. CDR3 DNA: TGCGCCAGCAGCTTGGCCCTAGCGGAGACCTACGAGCAGTACTTC.

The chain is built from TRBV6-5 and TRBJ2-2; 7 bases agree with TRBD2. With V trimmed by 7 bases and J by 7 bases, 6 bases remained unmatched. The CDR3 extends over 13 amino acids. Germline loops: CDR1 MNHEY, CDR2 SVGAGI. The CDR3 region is CASTLLAGGELFF. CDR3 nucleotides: TGTGCCAGCACCCTATTAGCGGGCGGGGAGCTGTTTTTT.

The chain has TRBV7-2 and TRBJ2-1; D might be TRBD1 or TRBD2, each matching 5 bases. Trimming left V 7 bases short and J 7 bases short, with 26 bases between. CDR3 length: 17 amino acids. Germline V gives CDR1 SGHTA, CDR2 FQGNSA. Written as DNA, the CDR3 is TGTGCCAGCACTCAGAGGGCAGGGAAGGTCGTAGGGAATGAGCAGTTCTTC. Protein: CASTQRAGKVVGNEQFF.

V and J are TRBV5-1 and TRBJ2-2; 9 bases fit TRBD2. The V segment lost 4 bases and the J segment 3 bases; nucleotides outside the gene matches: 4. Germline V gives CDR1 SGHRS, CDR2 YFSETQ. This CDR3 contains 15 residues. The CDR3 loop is CASSPGTSHTGELFF. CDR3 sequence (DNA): TGCGCCAGCAGCCCCGGGACTAGCCACACCGGGGAGCTGTTTTTT.

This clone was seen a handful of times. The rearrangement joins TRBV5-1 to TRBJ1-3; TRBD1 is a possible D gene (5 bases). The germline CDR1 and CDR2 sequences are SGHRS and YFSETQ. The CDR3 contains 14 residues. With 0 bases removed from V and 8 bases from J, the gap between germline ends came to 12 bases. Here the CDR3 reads CASSLESRGHTIYF. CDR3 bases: TGCGCCAGCAGCTTGGAGTCGCGGGGCCACACCATATATTTT.

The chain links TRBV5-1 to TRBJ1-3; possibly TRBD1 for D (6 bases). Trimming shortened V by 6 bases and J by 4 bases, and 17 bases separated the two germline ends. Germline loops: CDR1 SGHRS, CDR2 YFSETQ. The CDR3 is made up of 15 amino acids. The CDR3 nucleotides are TGCGCCAGCACCCTGACCCCAGGGGTAGGAAACACCATATATTTT. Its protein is CASTLTPGVGNTIYF.

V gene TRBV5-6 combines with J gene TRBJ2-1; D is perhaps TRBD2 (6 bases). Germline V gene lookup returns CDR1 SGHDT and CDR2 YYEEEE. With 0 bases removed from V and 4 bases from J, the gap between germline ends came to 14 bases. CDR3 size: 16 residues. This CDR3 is CASSLGGGMTYNEQFF. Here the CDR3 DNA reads TGTGCCAGCAGCTTGGGGGGCGGGATGACATACAATGAGCAGTTCTTC.

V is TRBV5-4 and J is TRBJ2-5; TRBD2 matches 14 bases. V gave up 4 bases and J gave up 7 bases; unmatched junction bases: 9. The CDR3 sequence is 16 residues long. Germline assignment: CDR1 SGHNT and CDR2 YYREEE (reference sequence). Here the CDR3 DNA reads TGTGCCAGCAGCACCGGACTAGCGGGAGGCCTAGGGACCCAGTACTTC. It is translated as CASSTGLAGGLGTQYF.

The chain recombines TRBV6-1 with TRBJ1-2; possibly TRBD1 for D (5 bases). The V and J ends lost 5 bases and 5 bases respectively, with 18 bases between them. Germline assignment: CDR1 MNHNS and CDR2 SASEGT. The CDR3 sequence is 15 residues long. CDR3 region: CASSSDGAEGYGYTF. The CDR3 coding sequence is TGTGCCAGCAGTTCTGACGGGGCAGAAGGGTATGGCTACACCTTC.

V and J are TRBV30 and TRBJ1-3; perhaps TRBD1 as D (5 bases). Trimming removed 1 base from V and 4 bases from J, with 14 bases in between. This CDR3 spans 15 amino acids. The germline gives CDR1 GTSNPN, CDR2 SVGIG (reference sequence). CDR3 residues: CAWSEAGNSGNTIYF. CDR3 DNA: TGTGCCTGGAGTGAGGCAGGGAACTCAGGAAACACCATATATTTT.

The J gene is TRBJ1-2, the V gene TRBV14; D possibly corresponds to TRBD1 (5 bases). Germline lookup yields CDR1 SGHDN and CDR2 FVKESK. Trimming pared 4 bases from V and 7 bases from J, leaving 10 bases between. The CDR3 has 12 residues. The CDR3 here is CASSRLRVGYTF. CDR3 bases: TGTGCCAGCAGCCGCCTCAGGGTTGGCTACACCTTC.

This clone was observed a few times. The CDR3 sequence is CASSSMFLGSPLHF. The CDR3 bases are TGTGCCAGCAGTTCGATGTTCCTCGGGTCACCCCTCCACTTT. The chain couples TRBV7-9 to TRBJ1-6, with D unclear. This CDR3 comprises 14 residues. CDR1 SEHNR and CDR2 FQNEAQ come from the germline V gene (reference sequence). Trimming pared 6 bases from V and 10 bases from J, leaving 16 bases between.

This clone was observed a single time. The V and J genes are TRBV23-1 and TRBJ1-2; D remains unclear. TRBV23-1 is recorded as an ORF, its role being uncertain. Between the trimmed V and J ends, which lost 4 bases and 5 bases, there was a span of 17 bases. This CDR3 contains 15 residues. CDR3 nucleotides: TGCGCCAGCAGTCGCCGAAAGGGTGGAGAGTATGGCTACACCTTC. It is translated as CASSRRKGGEYGYTF.